This is a list of T cell receptor beta chains from one sample in a study of cytomegalovirus exposure and HLA in healthy donors. Sequencing was performed with immunoSEQ multiplex PCR; in TCRdb, only in-frame clones are kept and a portion is missing. The table shows roughly 100,000 clones, with 60% to 80% occurring only once. Sequencing was carried out using PBMCs. The source is a man under 40 in good health and CMV-seronegative. Both conserved end residues are part of each CDR3. The order of the fields is D gene, clone size, J gene, V gene, CDR3 protein, CDR3 DNA. A D gene is named only where the DNA matches it firmly. A clone size is listed for some rows: how often the clone was seen (once, few, many), or a class if it is expanded.

D gene: TRBD2
clone size: .
J gene: TRBJ2-7
V gene: TRBV6-5
CDR3 protein: CASSSTSGKGQYF
CDR3 DNA: TGTGCCAGCAGTTCGACTAGCGGAAAGGGCCAGTACTTC

D gene: TRBD1
clone size: few
J gene: TRBJ1-4
V gene: TRBV7-2
CDR3 protein: CASSRQGLNEKLFF
CDR3 DNA: TGTGCCAGCAGTCGACAGGGGCTTAATGAAAAACTGTTTTTT

D gene: .
clone size: .
J gene: TRBJ2-5
V gene: TRBV7-9
CDR3 protein: CSSSYAGARETQYF
CDR3 DNA: TGTTCCAGCAGCTACGCAGGGGCAAGGGAGACCCAGTACTTC

D gene: .
clone size: .
J gene: TRBJ2-6
V gene: TRBV18
CDR3 protein: CASSPFSGANVLTF
CDR3 DNA: TGTGCCAGCTCACCCTTCTCTGGGGCCAACGTCCTGACTTTC

D gene: TRBD1
clone size: .
J gene: TRBJ1-4
V gene: TRBV19
CDR3 protein: CASNRGRDEKLFF
CDR3 DNA: TGTGCCAGCAACAGGGGAAGGGATGAAAAACTGTTTTTT

D gene: .
clone size: .
J gene: TRBJ2-7
V gene: TRBV27
CDR3 protein: CASSLTGTYEQYF
CDR3 DNA: TGTGCCAGCAGTCTCACAGGGACCTACGAGCAGTACTTC

D gene: .
clone size: .
J gene: TRBJ1-5
V gene: TRBV27
CDR3 protein: CASSTKRGGNQPQHF
CDR3 DNA: TGTGCCAGCTCGACCAAAAGGGGGGGGAATCAGCCCCAGCATTTT

D gene: .
clone size: .
J gene: TRBJ1-1
V gene: TRBV5-8
CDR3 protein: CASSLLTGFMNTEAFF
CDR3 DNA: TGTGCCAGCAGCTTGTTAACAGGGTTCATGAACACTGAAGCTTTCTTT

D gene: .
clone size: once
J gene: TRBJ1-2
V gene: TRBV4-3
CDR3 protein: CASSQDLWFRVNGYTF
CDR3 DNA: TGCGCCAGCAGCCAAGATCTTTGGTTCAGGGTGAATGGCTACACCTTC

D gene: .
clone size: few
J gene: TRBJ1-5
V gene: TRBV29-1
CDR3 protein: CSVVDRPNQPQHF
CDR3 DNA: TGCAGCGTTGTGGACAGACCCAATCAGCCCCAGCATTTT

D gene: .
clone size: .
J gene: TRBJ2-7
V gene: TRBV6-5
CDR3 protein: CASSGWGGSYEQYF
CDR3 DNA: TGTGCCAGCAGCGGCTGGGGCGGCTCCTACGAGCAGTACTTC

D gene: TRBD1
clone size: .
J gene: TRBJ1-2
V gene: TRBV2
CDR3 protein: CASTGTGLYGYTF
CDR3 DNA: TGTGCCAGCACTGGGACAGGACTCTATGGCTACACCTTC

D gene: TRBD2
clone size: few
J gene: TRBJ2-3
V gene: TRBV5-4
CDR3 protein: CASSWGLAGITDTQYF
CDR3 DNA: TGTGCCAGCAGCTGGGGCCTAGCGGGAATCACAGATACGCAGTATTTT

D gene: TRBD1
clone size: few
J gene: TRBJ2-5
V gene: TRBV7-3
CDR3 protein: CASSRTGEVKETQYF
CDR3 DNA: TGTGCCAGCAGCAGGACAGGGGAGGTAAAAGAGACCCAGTACTTC

D gene: TRBD2
clone size: .
J gene: TRBJ2-1
V gene: TRBV28
CDR3 protein: CASSFPRTSVDEQFF
CDR3 DNA: TGTGCCAGCAGTTTTCCACGGACTAGCGTAGATGAGCAGTTCTTC

D gene: TRBD1
clone size: .
J gene: TRBJ1-1
V gene: TRBV28
CDR3 protein: CASSKTGGTEAFF
CDR3 DNA: TGTGCCAGCAGTAAAACAGGGGGCACTGAAGCTTTCTTT

D gene: .
clone size: once
J gene: TRBJ2-2
V gene: TRBV4-1
CDR3 protein: CASSNRVYTGELFF
CDR3 DNA: TGCGCCAGCAGCAACAGGGTGTACACCGGGGAGCTGTTTTTT

D gene: .
clone size: few
J gene: TRBJ1-1
V gene: TRBV18
CDR3 protein: CASSQGNTEAFF
CDR3 DNA: TGTGCCAGTTCTCAGGGGAACACTGAAGCTTTCTTT

D gene: TRBD1
clone size: few
J gene: TRBJ1-3
V gene: TRBV5-4
CDR3 protein: CASSYRDRGHSGNTIYF
CDR3 DNA: TGTGCCAGCAGCTACCGGGACAGGGGGCACTCTGGAAACACCATATATTTT

D gene: TRBD2
clone size: .
J gene: TRBJ2-5
V gene: TRBV30
CDR3 protein: CAWTLRGGRNGETQYF
CDR3 DNA: TGTGCCTGGACTCTACGCGGCGGGAGGAACGGAGAGACCCAGTACTTC

D gene: .
clone size: once
J gene: TRBJ2-7
V gene: TRBV28
CDR3 protein: CASSPRGLSSYEQYF
CDR3 DNA: TGTGCCAGCAGTCCCAGGGGCCTTAGCTCCTACGAGCAGTACTTC

D gene: TRBD1
clone size: .
J gene: TRBJ2-3
V gene: TRBV5-1
CDR3 protein: CASSDRQGPDTQYF
CDR3 DNA: TGCGCCAGCAGCGACAGACAGGGGCCAGATACGCAGTATTTT

D gene: TRBD2
clone size: .
J gene: TRBJ2-2
V gene: TRBV30
CDR3 protein: CAWSRLAGTGELFF
CDR3 DNA: TGTGCCTGGAGTCGGCTAGCGGGGACCGGGGAGCTGTTTTTT

D gene: TRBD1
clone size: .
J gene: TRBJ1-3
V gene: TRBV2
CDR3 protein: CASSYQGAVGNTIYF
CDR3 DNA: TGTGCCAGCAGTTACCAGGGGGCCGTCGGAAACACCATATATTTT

D gene: .
clone size: .
J gene: TRBJ1-1
V gene: TRBV9
CDR3 protein: CASSEGGAGNTEAFF
CDR3 DNA: TGTGCCAGCAGCGAGGGGGGGGCGGGGAACACTGAAGCTTTCTTT

D gene: .
clone size: .
J gene: TRBJ1-1
V gene: TRBV28
CDR3 protein: CASSPGGGRMNTEAFF
CDR3 DNA: TGTGCCAGCAGCCCCGGGGGGGGACGAATGAACACTGAAGCTTTCTTT

D gene: .
clone size: .
J gene: TRBJ1-4
V gene: TRBV28
CDR3 protein: CASSFGARGEKLFF
CDR3 DNA: TGTGCCAGCAGTTTTGGCGCGCGGGGAGAAAAACTGTTTTTT

D gene: .
clone size: .
J gene: TRBJ1-2
V gene: TRBV6-5
CDR3 protein: CASILGQALNYGYTF
CDR3 DNA: .

D gene: .
clone size: .
J gene: TRBJ2-1
V gene: TRBV19
CDR3 protein: CASSPTEVLVIYEQFF
CDR3 DNA: TGTGCCAGTAGTCCCACTGAGGTCTTGGTCATCTATGAGCAGTTCTTC

D gene: TRBD1
clone size: few
J gene: TRBJ2-1
V gene: TRBV27
CDR3 protein: CASSLSVGGTGKQNEQFF
CDR3 DNA: TGTGCCAGCAGTTTATCGGTTGGGGGGACAGGGAAACAGAATGAGCAGTTCTTC

D gene: .
clone size: .
J gene: TRBJ1-1
V gene: TRBV2
CDR3 protein: CASSERGLGTEAFF
CDR3 DNA: TGTGCCAGCAGTGAACGGGGTTTGGGAACTGAAGCTTTCTTT

D gene: .
clone size: few
J gene: TRBJ2-7
V gene: TRBV21-1
CDR3 protein: CASSRPTGVEYEQYF
CDR3 DNA: TGTGCCAGCAGCAGACCTACAGGGGTCGAATACGAGCAGTACTTC

D gene: .
clone size: .
J gene: TRBJ1-3
V gene: TRBV6-5
CDR3 protein: CAGRETAGNTIYF
CDR3 DNA: TGTGCCGGCCGAGAGACAGCTGGAAACACCATATATTTT

D gene: .
clone size: .
J gene: TRBJ2-1
V gene: TRBV15
CDR3 protein: CATSRGEDEQFF
CDR3 DNA: TGTGCCACCAGCAGAGGAGAGGATGAGCAGTTCTTC

D gene: .
clone size: .
J gene: TRBJ1-3
V gene: TRBV27
CDR3 protein: CASSSTPYGNTIYF
CDR3 DNA: TGTGCCAGCAGTTCCACCCCCTATGGAAACACCATATATTTT

D gene: .
clone size: .
J gene: TRBJ2-5
V gene: TRBV7-9
CDR3 protein: CASSLGDTVQETQYF
CDR3 DNA: TGTGCCAGCAGCTTAGGGGACACGGTTCAAGAGACCCAGTACTTC

D gene: TRBD2
clone size: .
J gene: TRBJ2-3
V gene: TRBV28
CDR3 protein: CASSLPFRGEGTQYF
CDR3 DNA: TGTGCCAGCAGTTTACCCTTTCGGGGGGAGGGAACGCAGTATTTT

D gene: TRBD1
clone size: .
J gene: TRBJ2-7
V gene: TRBV10-3
CDR3 protein: CAISRGGTGGDEQYF
CDR3 DNA: TGTGCCATCTCCAGGGGGGGGACAGGGGGCGACGAGCAGTACTTC

D gene: .
clone size: .
J gene: TRBJ1-1
V gene: TRBV18
CDR3 protein: CASSSSIGTGRTEAFF
CDR3 DNA: TGTGCCAGCTCATCCTCGATTGGTACAGGTCGGACTGAAGCTTTCTTT

D gene: .
clone size: .
J gene: TRBJ2-1
V gene: TRBV28
CDR3 protein: CASSLSGSYNEQFF
CDR3 DNA: TGTGCCAGCAGTTTATCGGGATCCTACAATGAGCAGTTCTTC

D gene: .
clone size: .
J gene: TRBJ1-1
V gene: TRBV5-4
CDR3 protein: CASSLGEQLDTEAFF
CDR3 DNA: TGTGCCAGCAGCTTGGGAGAACAGTTGGACACTGAAGCTTTCTTT

D gene: .
clone size: once
J gene: TRBJ2-7
V gene: TRBV11-3
CDR3 protein: CASSLGPGNQYF
CDR3 DNA: TGTGCCAGCAGCTTAGGGCCTGGTAATCAGTACTTC

D gene: .
clone size: once
J gene: TRBJ1-3
V gene: TRBV11-2
CDR3 protein: CASSLVGGTGGNTIYF
CDR3 DNA: TGTGCCAGCAGCTTAGTTGGGGGGACGGGCGGAAACACCATATATTTT

D gene: TRBD1
clone size: .
J gene: TRBJ2-7
V gene: TRBV28
CDR3 protein: CASSKIRQGVPYEQYF
CDR3 DNA: TGTGCCAGCAGTAAAATCCGACAGGGGGTCCCCTACGAGCAGTACTTC

D gene: .
clone size: .
J gene: TRBJ1-1
V gene: TRBV6-1
CDR3 protein: CASSENWGGNTEAFF
CDR3 DNA: TGTGCCAGCAGTGAAAACTGGGGAGGGAACACTGAAGCTTTCTTT

D gene: .
clone size: few
J gene: TRBJ1-2
V gene: TRBV28
CDR3 protein: CASTYGFVGQGSGYGYTF
CDR3 DNA: TGTGCCAGCACCTATGGATTTGTTGGGCAGGGGTCGGGCTATGGCTACACCTTC

D gene: .
clone size: .
J gene: TRBJ2-2
V gene: TRBV7-2
CDR3 protein: CASSRAGAVGPGELFF
CDR3 DNA: TGTGCCAGCAGCCGCGCGGGGGCTGTCGGGCCCGGGGAGCTGTTTTTT

D gene: .
clone size: few
J gene: TRBJ2-2
V gene: TRBV5-6
CDR3 protein: CASSFEVRGQLTGELFF
CDR3 DNA: TGTGCCAGCAGCTTCGAGGTTAGAGGACAGCTCACCGGGGAGCTGTTTTTT

D gene: .
clone size: .
J gene: TRBJ2-5
V gene: TRBV27
CDR3 protein: CASSPSPRAHKETQYF
CDR3 DNA: TGTGCCAGCAGCCCATCCCCCAGGGCCCATAAAGAGACCCAGTACTTC

D gene: .
clone size: few
J gene: TRBJ1-1
V gene: TRBV7-3
CDR3 protein: CASSFDKNTEAFF
CDR3 DNA: TGTGCCAGCAGCTTTGACAAGAACACTGAAGCTTTCTTT

D gene: .
clone size: .
J gene: TRBJ1-5
V gene: TRBV7-9
CDR3 protein: CASSFSMGQGNQPQHF
CDR3 DNA: TGTGCCAGCAGCTTTAGTATGGGTCAGGGCAATCAGCCCCAGCATTTT